Listed here are 7 T cell receptor beta chains from one sample, sequenced in a study of blood T cell repertoires in COVID-19. Profiled with immunoSEQ multiplex PCR; TCRdb holds only in-frame clones, not every one. The sample holds under 300,000 clones, roughly 88% seen once. The sequenced material came from PBMCs or T cells enriched from blood (not recorded which). Receptor source: a woman aged 40 to 50 with acute COVID-19.

The chain recombines TRBV29-1 with TRBJ2-1; 13 bases line up with TRBD2. This CDR3 contains 16 residues. The V segment lost 6 bases and the J segment 2 bases; nucleotides outside the gene matches: 7. Germline values: CDR1 SQVTM, CDR2 ANQGSEA. The CDR3 reads CSVNGLAGVAYNEQFF. For the CDR3, the DNA is TGCAGCGTCAACGGACTAGCGGGAGTGGCCTACAATGAGCAGTTCTTC.

CDR3: CASSQSTGGNTEAFF. CDR3 DNA sequence: TGTGCCAGCAGCCAATCTACAGGGGGGAACACTGAAGCTTTCTTT. The chain is built from TRBV11-2 and TRBJ1-1; TRBD1 matches at 8 bases. V shed 5 bases and J 1 base; nucleotides not matched to a gene: 6. CDR1 and CDR2 from the germline V gene are SGHAT and FQNNGV. This CDR3 spans 15 amino acids.

This clone was seen more than once but under ten times. The genes are TRBV19 and TRBJ1-2; TRBD1 matches 8 bases. V gave up 7 bases and J gave up 3 bases; unmatched junction bases: 10. Per the germline V gene, CDR1 is LNHDA and CDR2 is SQIVND (reference sequence). The length of the CDR3 is 15 residues. CDR3 DNA sequence: TGTGCCAGTACTTTGGCGACAGGGGATCACTATGGCTACACCTTC. It translates to CASTLATGDHYGYTF. The whole variable domain, remainder taken from reference TRBV19 and TRBJ1-2, is DGGITQSPKYLFRKEGQNVTLSCEQNLNHDAMYWYRQDPGQGLRLIYYSQIVNDFQKGDIAEGYSVSREKKESFPLTVTSAQKNPTAFYLCASTLATGDHYGYTFGSGTRLTVV.

V is TRBV11-2 and J is TRBJ1-6; D remains ambiguous. V shed 2 bases and J shed 7 bases, with 18 bases lying between them. CDR1 is SGHAT, CDR2 FQNNGV, per germline. The CDR3 is 17 amino acids. In DNA, the CDR3 is TGTGCCAGCAGCTTAAGAAGGTCCGGGAGGGAAAATTCACCCCTCCACTTT. Amino acid sequence: CASSLRRSGRENSPLHF. Combining the CDR3 with reference TRBV11-2 and TRBJ1-6 gives the whole variable domain EAGVAQSPRYKIIEKRQSVAFWCNPISGHATLYWYQQILGQGPKLLIQFQNNGVVDDSQLPKDRFSAERLKGVDSTLKIQPAKLEDSAVYLCASSLRRSGRENSPLHFGNGTRLTVT.

V gene TRBV9 combines with J gene TRBJ2-7; no firm D call. The V end was cut by 0 bases, the J end by 6 bases, with 10 bases between. Germline loops: CDR1 SGDLS, CDR2 YYNGEE. The CDR3 runs 13 residues. The CDR3 protein is CASSVEPSREQYF. As DNA, the CDR3 is TGTGCCAGCAGCGTAGAGCCGTCCCGCGAGCAGTACTTC.

The genes are TRBV7-8 and TRBJ1-2; TRBD1 is a possible D gene (6 bases). Germline V lookup: CDR1 SGHVS, CDR2 FQNEAQ. The CDR3 is 13 residues long. With 2 bases removed from V and 4 bases from J, the gap between germline ends came to 8 bases. The CDR3 spells CASSLTGSYGYTF. The CDR3 coding sequence is TGTGCCAGCAGCTTAACAGGGTCCTATGGCTACACCTTC.

This chain links TRBV5-4 with TRBJ1-1, with D unresolved. Germline V gene data show CDR1 as SGHNT and CDR2 as YYREEE (reference sequence). The CDR3 is 14 amino acids. V was pared by 6 bases and J by 0 bases, with 12 bases between. The CDR3 bases are TGTGCCAGCACCTTTGGCGGGATGAACACTGAAGCTTTCTTT. It translates to CASTFGGMNTEAFF.